Sequencing of this T cell receptor beta chain was carried out in a study of blood T cell repertoires in COVID-19. Looked up from germline, CDR1 is LGHNA and CDR2 is YSLEER. V gave up 1 base and J gave up 6 bases, with 13 bases separating them. The CDR3 extends over 15 amino acids. TCRdb's table, derived via immunoSEQ multiplex PCR, lists solely in-frame clones and lacks some. The table includes approximately 210,000 clones, about nine tenths detected once. The sequence was obtained from a young man who had recovered from COVID-19. This chain joins TRBV4-3 and TRBJ1-5; tentative D call: TRBD1 (6 bases). Sequencing was performed on peripheral blood. CDR3 in amino acids: CASSQGTGTAQPQHF. CDR3 coding DNA: TGCGCCAGCAGCCAAGGCACAGGGACGGCTCAGCCCCAGCATTTT.